These 9 T cell receptor beta chains came from one sample sequenced in a study of blood T cell repertoires in COVID-19. The protocol was immunoSEQ multiplex PCR, while the TCRdb copy is restricted to in-frame clones and leaves out a portion. The sample shows 9,000 to 10,000 clones, around 81% of them seen only once. The specimen was peripheral blood. The receptors shown here come from a human donor in a cohort sampled during active COVID-19.

This chain links TRBV28 with TRBJ2-1, with TRBD2 identical over 15 bases. The germline CDR1 and CDR2 sequences are MDHEN and SYDVKM. The CDR3 consists of 18 residues. The V gene end was trimmed by 5 bases and the J gene end by 4 bases; junction bases not matched to a gene: 9. The CDR3 here is CASSGRGLAGGNYNEQFF. In DNA, the CDR3 is TGTGCCAGCAGTGGACGGGGACTAGCGGGGGGAAATTACAATGAGCAGTTCTTC. Complete variable domain (other parts from reference TRBV28 and TRBJ2-1): DVKVTQSSRYLVKRTGEKVFLECVQDMDHENMFWYRQDPGLGLRLIYFSYDVKMKEKGDIPEGYSVSREKKERFSLILESASTNQTSMYLCASSGRGLAGGNYNEQFFGPGTRLTVL.

This rearrangement joins TRBV13 to TRBJ1-3; TRBD1 agrees at 8 bases. The CDR3 spans 16 residues. Looked up from germline, CDR1 is PRHDT and CDR2 is FYEKMQ (reference sequence). V lost 8 bases, J lost 4 bases, and 13 bases stayed unmatched. This CDR3 reads CASGQTGQASGNTIYF. CDR3 bases: TGTGCCAGCGGTCAAACGGGACAGGCCTCAGGAAACACCATATATTTT.

This rearrangement joins TRBV7-9 to TRBJ1-6; 8 bases map to TRBD1. The ends lost 4 bases at V and 6 bases at J; junction bases unmatched: 11. Germline V lookup: CDR1 SEHNR, CDR2 FQNEAQ (reference sequence). The CDR3 sequence is 17 residues long. CDR3 protein: CASSSQFATGVNSPLHF. CDR3 in DNA: TGTGCCAGCAGCTCTCAATTCGCGACAGGGGTTAATTCACCCCTCCACTTT.

V is TRBV10-1 and J is TRBJ2-1; possible D gene TRBD2, 6 bases. Germline CDR1 and CDR2: WNHNN and SYGVQD (reference sequence). The CDR3 has 13 residues. Between the trimmed V and J ends, which lost 0 bases and 14 bases, there was a span of 14 bases. CDR3 sequence (DNA): TGCGCCAGCAGTGAGTCCGTGGCGGGGACGGAGTTCTTC. This gives the protein CASSESVAGTEFF.

The genes are TRBV19 and TRBJ1-1; D might be TRBD1 (6 bases). Per the germline V gene, CDR1 is LNHDA and CDR2 is SQIVND (reference sequence). The V end lost 5 bases, the J end lost 6 bases, and 22 bases lay between the germline ends. The CDR3 loop spans 16 amino acids. CDR3: CASSLPGHEARAEAFF. Here the CDR3 DNA reads TGTGCCAGTAGTCTCCCGGGACATGAGGCCAGGGCTGAAGCTTTCTTT.

The rearrangement joins TRBV7-6 to TRBJ2-1; D is possibly TRBD2 (7 bases). The CDR3 has 15 amino acids. Looked up from germline, CDR1 is SGHVS and CDR2 is FNYEAQ. The V and J ends lost 5 bases and 10 bases respectively, with 21 bases between them. CDR3 sequence: CASSLGGATPSEQFF. In DNA, the CDR3 is TGTGCCAGCAGCCTGGGGGGGGCTACCCCATCGGAGCAGTTCTTC.

The chain joins TRBV5-5 to TRBJ2-7; the match to TRBD1 covers 7 bases. Trimming cost V 4 bases and J 1 base; bases outside gene matches: 8. CDR3 length: 15 residues. Germline V CDR1 and CDR2: SGHKS, YYEKEE (reference sequence). The CDR3 sequence: CASSGSDRDSYEQYF. The DNA for the CDR3 is TGTGCCAGCAGCGGTTCCGACAGGGATTCCTACGAGCAGTACTTC. Variable domain in full (rest from reference TRBV5-5 and TRBJ2-7): DAGVTQSPTHLIKTRGQQVTLRCSPISGHKSVSWYQQVLGQGPQFIFQYYEKEERGRGNFPDRFSARQFPNYSSELNVNALLLGDSALYLCASSGSDRDSYEQYFGPGTRLTVT.

The chain has TRBV10-3 and TRBJ1-5, with a weak D call TRBD1 (5 bases). Trimming stripped 0 bases from V and 4 bases from J, with 13 bases between. Germline CDR1 reads ENHRY; CDR2 reads SYGVKD. This CDR3 contains 16 residues. CDR3 coding DNA: TGTGCCATCAGTGAGTCTAGGGGATTGGGTAATCAGCCCCAGCATTTT. As protein: CAISESRGLGNQPQHF.

The chain has TRBV3-1 (or the pseudogene TRBV3-2) and TRBJ2-7; perhaps TRBD1 as D (5 bases). The CDR3 length is 18 residues. Germline loops: CDR1 LGHDT, CDR2 YNNKEL (reference sequence). Trimming removed 4 bases at V and 0 bases at J, with 22 bases between. Written as DNA, the CDR3 is TGTGCCAGCAGCCGCAAAACGGTCAAATCAGGGTCCTCCTACGAGCAGTACTTC. Its translation: CASSRKTVKSGSSYEQYF.